Below, 4 T cell receptor beta chains from the same sample are listed, as sequenced in a study of cytomegalovirus exposure and HLA in healthy donors (dated by TCRdb to between 2016 and 2019). Library generation was performed with the immunoSEQ multiplex PCR assay. A mixture of 60 forward primers for TCR Vbeta segments and 13 reverse primers for TCR Jbeta segments was used in the multiplex PCR. The clones in this table, taken by TCRdb from immuneACCESS, are in-frame only. Not every clone is retained; where verified, under half of the shortfall comes from an unresolved V gene, and the cause of the rest is unknown. The sample table shows around 150,000 clones, and 80% are seen once. Of the sample, approximately 6.7% falls within the top ten clones. Sequenced sample: PBMCs. Receptor source: a male donor in good health and CMV-seropositive.

This chain joins TRBV30 and TRBJ2-2, with 7 positions matching TRBD1. The trim removed 1 base at V and 7 bases at J, leaving 3 bases unmatched. Germline V gene lookup returns CDR1 GTSNPN and CDR2 SVGIG (reference sequence). The CDR3 sequence is 13 residues long. CDR3 sequence reads: CAWSATGVGELFF. DNA of the CDR3: TGTGCCTGGAGTGCTACAGGGGTCGGGGAGCTGTTTTTT.

This clone was counted only a few times. V gene TRBV27 combines with J gene TRBJ2-7; no definite D call. In germline, CDR1 is MNHEY, CDR2 SMNVEV (reference sequence). V lost 3 bases, J lost 0 bases, and 12 bases lay in between. The length of the CDR3 is 15 residues. The CDR3 loop is CASSFNSGSSYEQYF. The CDR3 coding sequence is TGTGCCAGCAGTTTTAACTCAGGCTCCTCCTACGAGCAGTACTTC.

The chain uses TRBV18 and TRBJ2-7, with a weak D call TRBD2 (5 bases). V was trimmed by 3 bases and J by 2 bases, leaving 17 bases between them. The length of the CDR3 is 16 residues. Germline CDR1 is KGHSH and CDR2 is LQKENI. The chain's CDR3 is CASSPGLGGLPYEQYF. As DNA, the CDR3 is TGTGCCAGCTCACCCGGATTGGGCGGGCTACCCTACGAGCAGTACTTC.

The rearrangement joins TRBV19 to TRBJ2-7, with TRBD2 identical over 9 bases. CDR1 and CDR2 (germline): LNHDA, SQIVND (reference sequence). The J segment lost 3 bases and the V segment lost 1 base, leaving 1 base of the junction unmatched. This CDR3 has 14 residues. In DNA form, the CDR3 reads TGTGCCAGTAGTATAGGTAGCGGGAGCTACGAGCAGTACTTC. Translation gives CASSIGSGSYEQYF. Full variable domain (remainder filled in from reference TRBV19 and TRBJ2-7): DGGITQSPKYLFRKEGQNVTLSCEQNLNHDAMYWYRQDPGQGLRLIYYSQIVNDFQKGDIAEGYSVSREKKESFPLTVTSAQKNPTAFYLCASSIGSGSYEQYFGPGTRLTVT.